Listed here are 18 T cell receptor beta chains from one sample, sequenced in a study of cytomegalovirus exposure and HLA in healthy donors. Sequencing used immunoSEQ multiplex PCR; TCRdb keeps in-frame clones, though not all of them. The data hold approximately 99,000 clones, with approximately 94% observed a single time. Sequenced input: PBMCs. All receptors derive from a woman aged 18-35 years in good health and CMV-seronegative.

Only one count was recorded for this clone. The V call is TRBV7-2, the J call TRBJ2-4; 7 bases align to TRBD2. The CDR3 is 14 residues long. CDR1 and CDR2 (germline): SGHTA, FQGNSA. Trimming took 7 bases from V and 4 from J; bases not matched to a gene: 7. The CDR3 loop reads CASNQGGAKNIQYF. The CDR3 DNA is TGTGCCAGCAACCAGGGAGGGGCTAAAAACATTCAGTACTTC.

The chain carries TRBV7-2 and TRBJ1-1; the D gene is possibly TRBD1 (5 bases). The germline gives CDR1 SGHTA, CDR2 FQGNSA. This CDR3 contains 15 residues. The V and J ends lost 1 base and 7 bases respectively, with 16 bases between them. The CDR3 protein is CASSLDGTAGGEAFF. In nucleotides, the CDR3 is TGTGCCAGCAGCTTAGACGGCACGGCGGGGGGTGAAGCTTTCTTT.

V and J are TRBV7-6 and TRBJ2-3, with a tentative D call TRBD2 (5 bases). Germline V CDR1 and CDR2: SGHVS, FNYEAQ. The CDR3 extends over 14 amino acids. V was trimmed by 5 bases and J by 4 bases, leaving 13 bases between them. The DNA for the CDR3 is TGTGCCAGCAGCCCTCCCGGGGTAGCAGATACGCAGTATTTT. It encodes CASSPPGVADTQYF.

V is TRBV5-6 and J is TRBJ1-1, with TRBD1 matching over 7 bases. The CDR3 consists of 13 residues. Germline V gene data show CDR1 as SGHDT and CDR2 as YYEEEE. Germline trimming cut 4 bases from V and 2 bases from J; bases unmatched to any gene: 2. The CDR3 bases are TGTGCCAGCAGCGGGGACAGCAACACTGAAGCTTTCTTT. It is translated as CASSGDSNTEAFF.

The chain uses TRBV4-3 and TRBJ2-7; TRBD2 matches at 7 bases. J was trimmed by 2 bases and V by 0 bases; bases with no gene match: 4. This CDR3 is 15 amino acids long. Germline CDR1 is LGHNA and CDR2 is YSLEER. The CDR3 DNA follows: TGCGCCAGCAGCCAAGAGCAGCGGGGCACCTACGAGCAGTACTTC. As protein: CASSQEQRGTYEQYF.

The V call is TRBV5-4, the J call TRBJ2-1; D unresolved. This CDR3 comprises 15 residues. Germline V gene data show CDR1 as SGHNT and CDR2 as YYREEE (reference sequence). The ends were cut back, 0 bases at V and 0 bases at J, with 7 bases in the middle. CDR3 loop: CASSLGGVSYNEQFF. Written as DNA, the CDR3 is TGTGCCAGCAGCTTGGGTGGAGTCTCCTACAATGAGCAGTTCTTC. The whole variable domain, filled in from reference TRBV5-4 and TRBJ2-1, reads ETGVTQSPTHLIKTRGQQVTLRCSSQSGHNTVSWYQQALGQGPQFIFQYYREEENGRGNFPPRFSGLQFPNYSSELNVNALELDDSALYLCASSLGGVSYNEQFFGPGTRLTVL.

This chain uses TRBV5-4 with TRBJ2-5; 7 nucleotides align to TRBD2. V lost 3 bases and J lost 4; bases outside the gene matches: 9. This CDR3 has 15 amino acids. Germline CDR1 is SGHNT and CDR2 is YYREEE (reference sequence). Written as DNA, the CDR3 is TGTGCCAGCAGCTCGGAGGGTGGGAGGGGAGAGACCCAGTACTTC. Its protein is CASSSEGGRGETQYF.

The chain joins TRBV28 to TRBJ1-2; TRBD1 might be the D (5 bases). There are 17 residues in the CDR3. Germline CDR1 and CDR2: MDHEN and SYDVKM. V lost 7 bases to trimming and J lost 2 bases, with 23 bases between them. This CDR3 is CASTESGDWGRNYGYTF. The CDR3 nucleotides are TGTGCCAGCACCGAATCGGGGGACTGGGGACGGAACTATGGCTACACCTTC.

In this sample, this clone turned up once. CDR3: CASSAAGGRYNEQFF. CDR3 sequence (DNA): TGTGCCAGCAGCGCCGCGGGGGGGCGCTACAATGAGCAGTTCTTC. J is TRBJ2-1 and V is TRBV7-3, with 9 bases that match TRBD2. Germline CDR1 reads SGHTA; CDR2 reads FQGTGA. The CDR3 is made up of 15 amino acids. V was pared by 5 bases and J by 3 bases, with 5 bases of the junction left unmatched.

The chain couples TRBV6-5 to TRBJ1-2, with 7 bases that match TRBD1. V shed 6 bases, J shed 2 bases, and the junction held 3 bases outside the gene matches. The CDR3 has 13 residues. CDR1 and CDR2 (germline): MNHEY, SVGAGI. In DNA, the CDR3 is TGTGCCAGCAGAATGGGACAGAACTATGGCTACACCTTC. Amino acids: CASRMGQNYGYTF.

This clone was seen only once. This chain connects TRBV27 to TRBJ1-4, with D maybe TRBD1 (6 bases). Germline V gene data show CDR1 as MNHEY and CDR2 as SMNVEV (reference sequence). The CDR3 consists of 17 residues. The V end was cut by 6 bases, the J end by 7 bases, with 24 bases between. The CDR3 protein is CASSRDPQGPWGEKLFF. Here the CDR3 DNA reads TGTGCCAGCAGCCGAGACCCCCAGGGGCCCTGGGGTGAAAAACTGTTTTTT.

The chain combines TRBV15 with TRBJ1-6; 7 positions agree with TRBD1. V gave up 0 bases and J gave up 9 bases; unmatched junction bases: 11. The CDR3 is 17 residues long. Germline assignment: CDR1 LNHNV and CDR2 YYDKDF (reference sequence). The CDR3 is CATSRDGGQPIVSPLHF. As DNA, the CDR3 is TGTGCCACCAGCAGAGATGGGGGACAGCCGATTGTTTCACCCCTCCACTTT.

The chain uses TRBV7-9 and TRBJ1-5; D gene uncertain. Germline V gene lookup returns CDR1 SEHNR and CDR2 FQNEAQ (reference sequence). CDR3 length: 12 residues. Trimming took off 2 bases at V and 6 bases at J, with 5 bases between the two ends. The chain's CDR3 is CASSLNSQPQHF. CDR3 in DNA: TGTGCCAGCAGCTTAAACTCTCAGCCCCAGCATTTT.

The chain is built from TRBV29-1 and TRBJ1-1, with D possibly being TRBD1 (6 bases). V lost 7 bases and J lost 1, with 10 bases in between. CDR1 is SQVTM, CDR2 ANQGSEA, per germline. The CDR3 is 12 residues long. The CDR3 DNA follows: TGCAGCGCAGGACAGAAGAACACTGAAGCTTTCTTT. Its protein product is CSAGQKNTEAFF.

This chain connects TRBV28 to TRBJ2-5; 8 nucleotides align to TRBD2. Germline loops: CDR1 MDHEN, CDR2 SYDVKM. V dropped 4 bases and J dropped 0; count of bases not matched to a gene: 10. CDR3 length equals 17 residues. CDR3 bases: TGTGCCAGCAGTTCTCGAGCGGGGGCCGGGTACCAAGAGACCCAGTACTTC. As protein: CASSSRAGAGYQETQYF.

This chain connects TRBV7-2 to TRBJ2-5; no clear D. V lost 5 bases and J lost 0, with 13 bases in between. The CDR3 covers 15 residues. CDR1 is SGHTA and CDR2 is FQGNSA in the germline V gene. The DNA for the CDR3 is TGTGCCAGCAGCCTGCAAAAGAACAACCAAGAGACCCAGTACTTC. Protein product: CASSLQKNNQETQYF.

The genes are TRBV6-5 and TRBJ2-1; 8 bases align to TRBD1. This CDR3 comprises 15 residues. CDR1 is MNHEY and CDR2 is SVGAGI in the germline V gene. V dropped 2 bases and J dropped 6; count of bases not matched to a gene: 6. In nucleotides, the CDR3 is TGTGCCAGCAGTTACCGGACAGGGACGGGCAATGAGCAGTTCTTC. Residues: CASSYRTGTGNEQFF.

This clone was observed once. The chain recombines TRBV4-1 with TRBJ2-7, with a possible D match to TRBD1 (5 bases). This CDR3 has 15 residues. V was pared by 0 bases and J by 3 bases, with 12 bases between. Germline V gene data show CDR1 as MGHRA and CDR2 as YSYEKL. The CDR3 DNA reads as TGCGCCAGCAGCCAAGATGGGGCGGTATTCTACGAGCAGTACTTC. Its translation is CASSQDGAVFYEQYF.